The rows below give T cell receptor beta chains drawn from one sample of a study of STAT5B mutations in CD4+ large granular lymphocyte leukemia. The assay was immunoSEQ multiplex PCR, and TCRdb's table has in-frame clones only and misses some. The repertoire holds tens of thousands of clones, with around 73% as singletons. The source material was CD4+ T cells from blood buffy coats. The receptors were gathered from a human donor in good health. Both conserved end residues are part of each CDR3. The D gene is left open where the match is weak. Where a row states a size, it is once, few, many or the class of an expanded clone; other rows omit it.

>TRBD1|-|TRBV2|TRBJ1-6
TGTGCCAGCAGACGAACTGGGACAGGGGTAGAGTCACCCCTCCACTTT
CASRRTGTGVESPLHF
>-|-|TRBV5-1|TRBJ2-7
TGCGCCAGCAGCCGAACAGGGACCAACGAGCAGTACTTC
CASSRTGTNEQYF
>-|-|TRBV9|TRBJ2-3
TGTGCCAGTTCGGGAGTAAACTGGGGAGATACGCAGTATTTT
CASSGVNWGDTQYF
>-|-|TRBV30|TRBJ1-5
TGTGCCTGGTCTCCGCGATTCATTCATAGCAATCAGCCCCAGCATTTT
CAWSPRFIHSNQPQHF
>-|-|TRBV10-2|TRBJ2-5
TGCGCCAGCAGTGGGGCTGAAGCCAAGGAAGAGACCCAGTACTTC
CASSGAEAKEETQYF
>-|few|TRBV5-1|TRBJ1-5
TGCGCCAGCAGCTTGAGGTCGGGGGAAGGTCAGCCCCAGCATTTT
CASSLRSGEGQPQHF
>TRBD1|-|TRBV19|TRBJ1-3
TGTGCCAGTAGTTCAGGGGGCGACGGAAACACCATATATTTT
CASSSGGDGNTIYF
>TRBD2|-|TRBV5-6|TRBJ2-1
TGTGCCAGCAGCTTGCCTAGCGGATTCTCCTACAATGAGCAGTTCTTC
CASSLPSGFSYNEQFF
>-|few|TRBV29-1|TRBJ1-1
TGCAGCGTCCGCCAGGGGAACACTGAAGCTTTCTTT
CSVRQGNTEAFF
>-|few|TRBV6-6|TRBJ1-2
TGTGCCAGCAGGACAGACAGCTACTATGGCTACACCTTC
CASRTDSYYGYTF
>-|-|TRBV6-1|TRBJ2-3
TGTGCCAGCAGTGGTTTAGGACTTTCAGATACGCAGTATTTT
CASSGLGLSDTQYF
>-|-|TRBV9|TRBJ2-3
TGTGCCAGCAGCGCCACCAGACAGGAGGGAACAGATACGCAGTATTTT
CASSATRQEGTDTQYF
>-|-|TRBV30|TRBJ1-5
TGTGCCTGGAGTGTGGGCAGCAATCAGCCCCAGCATTTT
CAWSVGSNQPQHF
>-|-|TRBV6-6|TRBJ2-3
TGTGCCAGCAGCGGGAGCGCCCGCACAGATACGCAGTATTTT
CASSGSARTDTQYF
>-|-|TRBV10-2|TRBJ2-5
TGCGCCAGCAGGGCCGGCCAAGAGACCCAGTACTTC
CASRAGQETQYF
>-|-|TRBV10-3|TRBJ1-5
TGTGCCATCAGTGAGTCGTTCCCAGGGGTGGGTCAGCCCCAGCATTTT
CAISESFPGVGQPQHF
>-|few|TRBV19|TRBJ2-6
TGTGCCAGTAGTATAGATCGGAGCTCTGGGGCCAACGTCCTGACTTTC
CASSIDRSSGANVLTF
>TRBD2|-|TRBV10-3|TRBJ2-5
TGTGCCATCAGCCCCCGGGGGGGCTTCGAGGAGACCCAGTACTTC
CAISPRGGFEETQYF
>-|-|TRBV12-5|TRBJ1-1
TGTGCTAGTGGTTTGGTAAGGGTCCGCCTTCAGACGAACACTGAAGCTTTCTTT
CASGLVRVRLQTNTEAFF
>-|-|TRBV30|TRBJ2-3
TGTGCCTGGAGTATGACCAGAACAGATACGCAGTATTTT
CAWSMTRTDTQYF
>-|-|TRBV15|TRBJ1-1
TGTGCCACCAGCAGAGATATCCCCAACGAGAGGACTGAAGCTTTCTTT
CATSRDIPNERTEAFF
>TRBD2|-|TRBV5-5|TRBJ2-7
TGTGCCAGCAGCTTGGTTGCCGGGGGGGGACCCTTCGGGGAGCAGTACTTC
CASSLVAGGGPFGEQYF
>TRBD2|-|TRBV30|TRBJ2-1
TGTGCCGGAGGCACCGGGACTAGCGGGATTGGGTCCTACAATGAGCAGTTCTTC
CAGGTGTSGIGSYNEQFF
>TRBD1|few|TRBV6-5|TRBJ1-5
TGTGCCAGCAGCCGGACAGGGCAACAGCCCCAGCATTTT
CASSRTGQQPQHF
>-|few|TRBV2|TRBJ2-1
TGTGCCAGCAGTTACAGGGTCAATGAGCAGTTCTTC
CASSYRVNEQFF
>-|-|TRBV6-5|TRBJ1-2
TGTGCCAGCACCAGACAGGAGGGCGGCTATGGCTACACCTTC
CASTRQEGGYGYTF
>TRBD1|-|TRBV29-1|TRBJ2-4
TGCAGCCTTTTAATACAGGGGAACATTCAGTACTTC
CSLLIQGNIQYF
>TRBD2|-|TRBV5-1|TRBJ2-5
TGCGCCAGCAGCTTGGTTGGCGGGGGGGCGGAGACCCAGTACTTC
CASSLVGGGAETQYF
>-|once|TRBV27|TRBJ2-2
TGTGCCAGCAGTTTAGGCGGCACCGGGGAGCTGTTTTTT
CASSLGGTGELFF
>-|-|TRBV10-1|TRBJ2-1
TGCGCCAGCAGTGAGTCTCGTAAGGGGGAGGGCCTCGATGAGCAGTTCTTC
CASSESRKGEGLDEQFF
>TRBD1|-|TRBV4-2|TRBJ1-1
TGTGCCAGCAGCCAAGATACAGGGGGCGGAACTGAAGCTTTCTTT
CASSQDTGGGTEAFF
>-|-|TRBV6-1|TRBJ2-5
TGTGCCAGCAGTGAAAAGGTGGGGAGGCTGTTACTCGGGGGAGAGACCCAGTACTTC
CASSEKVGRLLLGGETQYF
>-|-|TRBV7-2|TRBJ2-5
TGTGCCAGCAGCTTTCAGGGTGTGGAGACCCAGTACTTC
CASSFQGVETQYF
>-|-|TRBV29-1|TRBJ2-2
TGCAGCGTGACGGGACACGGAACCGGGGAGCTGTTTTTT
CSVTGHGTGELFF
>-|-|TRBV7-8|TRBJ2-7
TGTGCCAGTGTGACAGGTGGGAGTCTATTCGGAGAGCAGTACTTC
CASVTGGSLFGEQYF
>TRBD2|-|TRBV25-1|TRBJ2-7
TGTGCCAGCAGTGATTACGCGCGGACTAGCGACAACTACGAGCAGTACTTC
CASSDYARTSDNYEQYF
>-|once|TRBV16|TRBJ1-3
TGTGCCAGCAGCCAATCTTCAGGGGCATATGGAAACACCATATATTTT
CASSQSSGAYGNTIYF
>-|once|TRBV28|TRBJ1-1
TGTGCCAGCACTAAGAACACTGAAGCTTTCTTT
CASTKNTEAFF
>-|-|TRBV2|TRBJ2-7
TGTGCCAGCAGGGGCGGACCAGAGCAGTACTTC
CASRGGPEQYF
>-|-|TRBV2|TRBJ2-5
TGTGCCAGCAGGAAGGGTCCAAGCGTCCTGTCCGATGAGACCCAGTACTTC
CASRKGPSVLSDETQYF
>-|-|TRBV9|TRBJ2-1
TGTGCCAGCACCCCTGTGGCAGGATCCTACAATGAGCAGTTCTTC
CASTPVAGSYNEQFF
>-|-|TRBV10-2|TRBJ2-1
TGCGCCAGCAGTGAGTCGATGGCAGGGGGGTTCAATGAGCAGTTCTTC
CASSESMAGGFNEQFF
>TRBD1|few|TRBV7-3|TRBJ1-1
TGTGCCAGCAGCCGCGGGACAGGGAACACTGAAGCTTTCTTT
CASSRGTGNTEAFF
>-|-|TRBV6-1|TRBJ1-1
TGTGCCAGCAGGGAGAACACTGAAGCTTTCTTT
CASRENTEAFF
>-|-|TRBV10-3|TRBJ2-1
TGTGCCATCACAGCGGTCTCGGACAATGAGCAGTTCTTC
CAITAVSDNEQFF
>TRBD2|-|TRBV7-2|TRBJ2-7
TGTGCCAGCAGCTCCACCGCTAGCGGGGGGGCCTACGAGCAGTACTTC
CASSSTASGGAYEQYF
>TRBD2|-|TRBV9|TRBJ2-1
TGTGCCAGCAGCCTTACTAGCGGGGCGAACAATGAGCAGTTCTTC
CASSLTSGANNEQFF
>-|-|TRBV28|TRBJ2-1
TGTGCCAGCAGTTTAGGGGGGCGGACAGTTAGTAGTGAGCAGTTCTTC
CASSLGGRTVSSEQFF
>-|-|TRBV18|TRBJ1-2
TGTGCCAGCTCACCACCCGTCTCGGGCTCTGGCTACACCTTC
CASSPPVSGSGYTF
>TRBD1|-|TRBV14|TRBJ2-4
TGTGCCAGCAGCCCCTGGGACAGGGGTCAAAACATTCAGTACTTC
CASSPWDRGQNIQYF
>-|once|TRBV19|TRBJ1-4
TGTGCCAGTACAAATGACGCCGGGACAACGGGCGAAAAACTGTTTTTT
CASTNDAGTTGEKLFF